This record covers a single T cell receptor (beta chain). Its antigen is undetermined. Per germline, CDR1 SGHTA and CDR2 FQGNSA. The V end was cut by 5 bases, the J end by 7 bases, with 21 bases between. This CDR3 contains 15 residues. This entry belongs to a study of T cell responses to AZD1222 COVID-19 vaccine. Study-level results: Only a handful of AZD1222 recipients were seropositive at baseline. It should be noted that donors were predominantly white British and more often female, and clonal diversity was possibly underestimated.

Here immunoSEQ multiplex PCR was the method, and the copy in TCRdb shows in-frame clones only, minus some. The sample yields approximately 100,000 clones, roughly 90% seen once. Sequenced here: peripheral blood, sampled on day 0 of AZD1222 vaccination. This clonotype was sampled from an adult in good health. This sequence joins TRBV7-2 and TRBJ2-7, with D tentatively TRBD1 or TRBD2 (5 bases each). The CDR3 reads CASSPTMGPTGEQYF. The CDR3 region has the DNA TGTGCCAGCAGCCCTACGATGGGACCCACGGGGGAGCAGTACTTC.